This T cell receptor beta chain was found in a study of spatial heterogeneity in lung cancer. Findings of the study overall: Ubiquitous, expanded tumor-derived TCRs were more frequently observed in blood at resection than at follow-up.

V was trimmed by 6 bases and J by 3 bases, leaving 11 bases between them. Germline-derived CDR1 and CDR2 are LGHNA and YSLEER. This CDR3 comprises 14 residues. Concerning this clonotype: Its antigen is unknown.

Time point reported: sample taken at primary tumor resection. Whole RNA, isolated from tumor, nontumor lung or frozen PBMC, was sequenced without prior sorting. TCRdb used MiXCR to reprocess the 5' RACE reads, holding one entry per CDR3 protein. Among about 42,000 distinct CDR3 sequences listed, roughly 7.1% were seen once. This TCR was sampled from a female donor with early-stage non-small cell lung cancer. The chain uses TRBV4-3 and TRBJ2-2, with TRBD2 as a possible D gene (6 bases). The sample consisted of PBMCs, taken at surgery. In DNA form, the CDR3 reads TGCGCCAGCAGACGGACGGGGGACACCGGGGAGCTGTTTTTT. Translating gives CASRRTGDTGELFF.